There are many counts of the clone carrying this TCR beta chain. Its antigen is unknown. The sample belongs to a study of T cells in Graves' hyperthyroidism and ophthalmopathy. Study in general: Any treatment followed the collection of peripheral blood at initial diagnosis.

Template material for amplifying TCR beta CDR3 regions consisted of RNA transcripts. With the HTBI primer set, the TCR CDR3 went through a first round of RT-PCR. TCRdb recomputed calls from the multiplex PCR reads with MiXCR, one row per CDR3 protein. The sample lists fewer than 400,000 distinct CDR3 sequences; 11% to 15% were seen once. Study-level findings and limits: Blood held most thyroid clonotypes expanded above 0.001 frequency.

Trimming removed 3 bases at V and 0 bases at J, with 9 bases between. Germline V gene sequence: CDR1 LNHDA, CDR2 SQIVND (reference sequence). The CDR3 has 15 amino acids. The study excluded patients with uncontrolled infection, other autoimmune disease, pregnancy or lactation. From more than 9 ml of fresh peripheral blood, PBMCs were isolated. The chain has TRBV19 and TRBJ1-5, with D possibly being TRBD1 (5 bases). Specimen: blood. The sequence was obtained from a man in his forties or fifties with Graves' ophthalmopathy. The CDR3 DNA follows: TGTGCCAGTAGTATGGGGACGGCTAGCAATCAGCCCCAGCATTTT. Its translation is CASSMGTASNQPQHF. The variable domain in full, with the rest retrieved from reference TRBV19 and TRBJ1-5, is DGGITQSPKYLFRKEGQNVTLSCEQNLNHDAMYWYRQDPGQGLRLIYYSQIVNDFQKGDIAEGYSVSREKKESFPLTVTSAQKNPTAFYLCASSMGTASNQPQHFGDGTRLSIL.